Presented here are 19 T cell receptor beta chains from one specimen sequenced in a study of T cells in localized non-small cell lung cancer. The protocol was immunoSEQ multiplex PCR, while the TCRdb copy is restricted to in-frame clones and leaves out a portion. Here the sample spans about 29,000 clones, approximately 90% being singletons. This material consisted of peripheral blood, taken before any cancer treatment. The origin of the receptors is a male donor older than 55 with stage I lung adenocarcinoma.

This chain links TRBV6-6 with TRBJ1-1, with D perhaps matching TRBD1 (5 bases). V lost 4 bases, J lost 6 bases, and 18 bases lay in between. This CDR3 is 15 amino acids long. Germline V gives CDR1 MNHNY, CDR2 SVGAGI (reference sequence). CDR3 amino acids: CASSSPSPGSAEAFF. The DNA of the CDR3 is TGTGCCAGCAGTTCACCCTCCCCAGGGAGCGCTGAAGCTTTCTTT.

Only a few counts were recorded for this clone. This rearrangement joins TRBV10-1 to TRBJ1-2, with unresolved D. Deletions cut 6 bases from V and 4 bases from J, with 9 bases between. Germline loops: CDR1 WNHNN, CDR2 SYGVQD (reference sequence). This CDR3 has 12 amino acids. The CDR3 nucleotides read TGCGCCAGCAGGGTTAGAATCTATGGCTACACCTTC. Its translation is CASRVRIYGYTF.

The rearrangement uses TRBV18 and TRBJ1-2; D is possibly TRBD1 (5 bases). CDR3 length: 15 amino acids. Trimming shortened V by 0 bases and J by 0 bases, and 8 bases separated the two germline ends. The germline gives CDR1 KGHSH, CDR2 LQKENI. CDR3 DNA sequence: TGTGCCAGCTCACCACCACAACAGGCTAACTATGGCTACACCTTC. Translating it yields CASSPPQQANYGYTF.

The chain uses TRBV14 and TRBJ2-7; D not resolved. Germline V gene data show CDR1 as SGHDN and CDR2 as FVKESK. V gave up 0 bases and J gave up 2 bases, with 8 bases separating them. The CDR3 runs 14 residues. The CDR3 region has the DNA TGTGCCAGCAGCCAAGATTGGGTCGCCTACGAGCAGTACTTC. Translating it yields CASSQDWVAYEQYF.

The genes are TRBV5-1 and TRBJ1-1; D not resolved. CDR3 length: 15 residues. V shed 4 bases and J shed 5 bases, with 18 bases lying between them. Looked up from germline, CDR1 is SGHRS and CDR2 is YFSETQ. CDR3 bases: TGCGCCAGCAGCCTCACCGGGCCAATGGTTACTGAAGCTTTCTTT. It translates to CASSLTGPMVTEAFF.

The CDR3 sequence: CASSPTDKPYEQYF. DNA of the CDR3: TGTGCCAGCTCACCGACAGACAAACCCTACGAGCAGTACTTC. V gene TRBV18 combines with J gene TRBJ2-7, with D maybe TRBD1 (5 bases). The CDR3 extends over 14 amino acids. V was trimmed by 3 bases and J by 2 bases, leaving 11 bases between them. CDR1 is KGHSH, CDR2 LQKENI, per germline.

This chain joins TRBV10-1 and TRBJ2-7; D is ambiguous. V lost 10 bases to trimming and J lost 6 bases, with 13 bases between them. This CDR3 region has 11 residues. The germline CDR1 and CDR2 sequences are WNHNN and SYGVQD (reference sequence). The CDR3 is CATPKIVEQYF. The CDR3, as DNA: TGCGCCACCCCTAAGATCGTCGAGCAGTACTTC.

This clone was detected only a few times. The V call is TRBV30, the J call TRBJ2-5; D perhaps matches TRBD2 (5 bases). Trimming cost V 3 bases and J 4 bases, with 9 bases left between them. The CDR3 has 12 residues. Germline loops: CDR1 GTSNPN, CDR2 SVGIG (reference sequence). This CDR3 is CAWSTRIETQYF. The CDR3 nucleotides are TGTGCCTGGAGCACTAGAATAGAGACCCAGTACTTC.

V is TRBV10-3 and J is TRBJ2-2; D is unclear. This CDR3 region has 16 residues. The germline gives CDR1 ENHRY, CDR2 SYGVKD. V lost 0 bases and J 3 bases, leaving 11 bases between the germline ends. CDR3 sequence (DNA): TGTGCCATCAGTGAGTCGACGGGCAGCTACACCGGGGAGCTGTTTTTT. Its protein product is CAISESTGSYTGELFF.

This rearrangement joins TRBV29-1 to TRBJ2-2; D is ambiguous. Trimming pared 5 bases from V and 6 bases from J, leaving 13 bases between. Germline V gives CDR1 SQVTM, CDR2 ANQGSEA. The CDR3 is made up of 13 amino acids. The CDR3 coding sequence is TGCAGCGTTTTATTTGTTTACCCCGGGGAGCTGTTTTTT. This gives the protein CSVLFVYPGELFF.

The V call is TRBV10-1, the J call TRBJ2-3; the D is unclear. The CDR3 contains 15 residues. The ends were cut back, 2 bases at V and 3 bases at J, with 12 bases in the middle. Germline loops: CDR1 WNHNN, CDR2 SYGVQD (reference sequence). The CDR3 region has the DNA TGCGCCAGCAGTGAGAACCTAGGTGGTACAGATACGCAGTATTTT. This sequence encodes CASSENLGGTDTQYF.

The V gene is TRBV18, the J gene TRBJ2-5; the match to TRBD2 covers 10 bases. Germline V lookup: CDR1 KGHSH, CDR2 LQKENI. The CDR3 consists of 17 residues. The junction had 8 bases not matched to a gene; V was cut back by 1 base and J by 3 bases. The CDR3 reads CASSPRGSGGAEETQYF. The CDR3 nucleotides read TGTGCCAGCTCACCACGGGGGAGCGGGGGGGCCGAAGAGACCCAGTACTTC.

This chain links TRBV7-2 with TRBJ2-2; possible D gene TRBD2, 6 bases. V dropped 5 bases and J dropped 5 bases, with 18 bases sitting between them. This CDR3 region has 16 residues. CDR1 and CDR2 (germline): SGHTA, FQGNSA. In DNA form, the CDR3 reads TGTGCCAGCAGCCCTCAAGGGCGGGGTTGGACCGGGGAGCTGTTTTTT. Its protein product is CASSPQGRGWTGELFF. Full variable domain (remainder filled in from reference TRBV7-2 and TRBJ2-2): GAGVSQSPSNKVTEKGKDVELRCDPISGHTALYWYRQSLGQGLEFLIYFQGNSAPDKSGLPSDRFSAERTGGSVSTLTIQRTQQEDSAVYLCASSPQGRGWTGELFFGEGSRLTVL.

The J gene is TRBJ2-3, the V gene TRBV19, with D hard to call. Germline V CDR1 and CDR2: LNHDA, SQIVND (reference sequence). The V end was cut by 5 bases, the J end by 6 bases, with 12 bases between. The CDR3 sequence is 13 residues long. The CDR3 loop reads CASSDRAPDTQYF. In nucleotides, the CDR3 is TGTGCCAGTAGTGACCGGGCTCCCGATACGCAGTATTTT.

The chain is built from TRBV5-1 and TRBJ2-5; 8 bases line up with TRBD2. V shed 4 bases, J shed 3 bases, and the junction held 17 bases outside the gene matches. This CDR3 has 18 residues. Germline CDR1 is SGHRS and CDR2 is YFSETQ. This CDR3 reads CASSLVSLAGSREETQYF. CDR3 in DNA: TGCGCCAGCAGCCTCGTTTCGTTAGCGGGGTCTCGGGAAGAGACCCAGTACTTC.

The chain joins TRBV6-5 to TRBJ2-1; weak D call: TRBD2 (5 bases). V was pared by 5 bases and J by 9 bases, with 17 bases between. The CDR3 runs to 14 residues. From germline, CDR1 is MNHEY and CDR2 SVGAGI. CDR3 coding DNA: TGTGCCAGCAGTCGCCAGGAGGCCTGGGGTGAGCAGTTCTTC. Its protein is CASSRQEAWGEQFF.

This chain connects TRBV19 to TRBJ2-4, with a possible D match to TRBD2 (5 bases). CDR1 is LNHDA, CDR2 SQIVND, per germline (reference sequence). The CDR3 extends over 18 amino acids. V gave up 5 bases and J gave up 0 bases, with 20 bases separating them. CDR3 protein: CASSEDPGFAIAKNIQYF. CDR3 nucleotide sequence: TGTGCCAGTAGTGAAGACCCGGGATTCGCTATAGCCAAAAACATTCAGTACTTC.

This CDR3 reads CASSVGGVGGYTF. The CDR3 DNA follows: TGTGCCAGCAGCGTAGGTGGGGTCGGGGGCTACACCTTC. The chain recombines TRBV9 with TRBJ1-2, with D unclear. Germline CDR1 is SGDLS and CDR2 is YYNGEE. CDR3 length equals 13 residues. V was shortened by 0 bases and J by 8 bases, with 11 bases between the two germline ends.

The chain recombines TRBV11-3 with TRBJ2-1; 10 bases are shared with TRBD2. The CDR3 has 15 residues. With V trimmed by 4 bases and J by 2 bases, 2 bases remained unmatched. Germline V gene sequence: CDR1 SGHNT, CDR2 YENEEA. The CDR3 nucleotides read TGTGCCAGCAGCTATAGCGGGGGGACCTACAATGAGCAGTTCTTC. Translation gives CASSYSGGTYNEQFF.